These 3 T cell receptor beta chains were all obtained from the same sample, sequenced in a study of a mutant IDH1 vaccine in newly diagnosed glioma. Time point described: week 5, during vaccination. In the vaccine, a single dose held 300 ug of the mutant IDH1 20-mer peptide, along with topical imiquimod. These receptors have no known antigen. Method: immunoSEQ multiplex PCR; TCRdb's copy keeps in-frame clones and lacks some. The table lists around 50,000 clones, roughly 78% of them singletons. The source was PBMCs, collected from a glioma patient whose treatment included an IDH1 peptide vaccine. These receptors were collected from a man over 45 with glioma.

The chain joins TRBV30 to TRBJ2-2; D is perhaps TRBD1 or TRBD2 (6 bases each). CDR1 GTSNPN and CDR2 SVGIG come from the germline V gene (reference sequence). V was shortened by 4 bases and J by 3 bases, with 12 bases between the two germline ends. This CDR3 spans 14 amino acids. The CDR3 is CAWKGGIYTGELFF. CDR3 nucleotide sequence: TGTGCCTGGAAGGGGGGCATATACACCGGGGAGCTGTTTTTT.

V gene TRBV5-1 combines with J gene TRBJ2-5; a possible D gene is TRBD2 (6 bases). The V end was cut by 0 bases, the J end by 1 base, with 7 bases between. The CDR3 covers 14 residues. Germline values: CDR1 SGHRS, CDR2 YFSETQ. CDR3 amino acids: CASSLGSGQETQYF. CDR3 coding DNA: TGCGCCAGCAGCTTGGGTAGCGGCCAAGAGACCCAGTACTTC.

This chain uses TRBV5-1 with TRBJ2-7, with 11 bases fitting TRBD1. The CDR3 totals 15 residues. J was trimmed by 6 bases and V by 4 bases; bases with no gene match: 9. Germline CDR1 SGHRS, CDR2 YFSETQ. CDR3: CASSPEGTGGSEQYF. In nucleotides, the CDR3 is TGCGCCAGCAGCCCGGAGGGGACAGGGGGGAGCGAGCAGTACTTC.